This T cell receptor (beta chain) stems from a study of T cells expressing NK-cell markers. Study summary: All TCR beta repertoires analysed originated from sorted CD3+CD56+NKG2C+, CD3+CD56+NKG2C- and CD3+CD56-NKG2C+ T cells. Among the eight sequenced donors, seven tested HCMV-seropositive and one tested seronegative.

TCRdb reprocessed the 5' RACE reads; each CDR3 protein has one entry and no DNA is given. The sample table includes around 550,000 distinct CDR3 sequences. The CDR3 has 15 amino acids. CDR1 KGHSH and CDR2 LQKENI come from the germline V gene. The chain is built from TRBV18 and TRBJ2-1; TCRdb names TRBD1, which stays unverified in the absence of DNA. Sequencing was carried out using blood T cells: a sorted CD56 or NKG2C T cell subset, CD4+ or CD8+ T cells, or bulk PBMC T cells (not recorded which). The TCR was taken from a man younger than 35 in good health. The CDR3 sequence: CASSPMGAMNNEQFF.